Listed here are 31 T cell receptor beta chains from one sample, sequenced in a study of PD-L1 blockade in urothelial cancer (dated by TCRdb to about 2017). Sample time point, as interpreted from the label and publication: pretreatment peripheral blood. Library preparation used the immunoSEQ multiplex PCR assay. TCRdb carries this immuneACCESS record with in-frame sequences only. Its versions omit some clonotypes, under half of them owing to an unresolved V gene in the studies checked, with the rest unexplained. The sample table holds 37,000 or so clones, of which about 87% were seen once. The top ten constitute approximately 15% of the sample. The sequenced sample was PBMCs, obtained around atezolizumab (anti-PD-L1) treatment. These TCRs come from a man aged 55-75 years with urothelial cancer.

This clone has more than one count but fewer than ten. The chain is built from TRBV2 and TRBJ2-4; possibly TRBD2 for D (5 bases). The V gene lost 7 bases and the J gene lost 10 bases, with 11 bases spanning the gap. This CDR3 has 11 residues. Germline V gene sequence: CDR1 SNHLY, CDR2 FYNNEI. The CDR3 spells CASKERAIQYF. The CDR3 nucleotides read TGTGCCAGCAAGGAGAGGGCGATTCAGTACTTC.

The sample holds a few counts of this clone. The CDR3 here is CASSVGRGEDYEQYF. In DNA form, the CDR3 reads TGTGCCAGCAGCGTAGGGCGGGGGGAAGACTACGAGCAGTACTTC. V gene TRBV9 combines with J gene TRBJ2-7, with 8 bases matching TRBD2. Trimming removed 0 bases from V and 3 bases from J; junction bases left unmatched: 5. The CDR3 length is 15 residues. Germline V lookup: CDR1 SGDLS, CDR2 YYNGEE.

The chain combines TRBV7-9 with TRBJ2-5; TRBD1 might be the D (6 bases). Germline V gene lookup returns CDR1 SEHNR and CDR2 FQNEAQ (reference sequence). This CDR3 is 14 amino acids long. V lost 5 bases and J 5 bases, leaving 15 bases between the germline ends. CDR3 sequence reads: CASSRTDYGETQYF. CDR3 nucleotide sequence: TGTGCCAGCAGCCGGACAGATTACGGGGAGACCCAGTACTTC.

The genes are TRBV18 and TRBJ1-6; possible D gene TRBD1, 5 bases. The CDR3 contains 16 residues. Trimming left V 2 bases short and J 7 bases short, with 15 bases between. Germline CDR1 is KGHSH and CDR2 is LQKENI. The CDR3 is CASSPGQGLLNSPLHF. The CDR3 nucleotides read TGTGCCAGCTCACCAGGGCAGGGTCTTTTGAATTCACCCCTCCACTTT.

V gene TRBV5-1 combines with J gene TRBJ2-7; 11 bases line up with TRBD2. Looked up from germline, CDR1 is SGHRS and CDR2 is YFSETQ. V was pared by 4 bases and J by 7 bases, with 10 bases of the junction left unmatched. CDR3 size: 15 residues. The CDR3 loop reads CASSPQLAGAGEQYF. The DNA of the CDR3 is TGCGCCAGCAGCCCCCAACTAGCGGGAGCGGGTGAGCAGTACTTC.

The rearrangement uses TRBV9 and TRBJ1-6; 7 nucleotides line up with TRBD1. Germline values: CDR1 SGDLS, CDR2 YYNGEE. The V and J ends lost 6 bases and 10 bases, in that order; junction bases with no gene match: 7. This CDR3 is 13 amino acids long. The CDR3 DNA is TGTGCCAGCAATGAGGGGGCGAAGTCACCCCTCCACTTT. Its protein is CASNEGAKSPLHF.

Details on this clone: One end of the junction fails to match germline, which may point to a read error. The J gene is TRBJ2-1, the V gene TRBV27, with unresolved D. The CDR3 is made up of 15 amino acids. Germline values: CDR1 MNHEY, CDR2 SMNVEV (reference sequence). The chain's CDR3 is CASRLSGGTNNEQFF. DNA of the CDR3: TGTGCCAGCAGGTTATCTGGCGGAACCAACAATGAGCAGTTCTTC.

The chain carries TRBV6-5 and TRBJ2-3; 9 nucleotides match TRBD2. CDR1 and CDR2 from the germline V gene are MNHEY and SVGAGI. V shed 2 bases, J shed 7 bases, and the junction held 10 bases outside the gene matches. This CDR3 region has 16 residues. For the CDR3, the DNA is TGTGCCAGCAGTTACGCAATTGCGGGAGGGCCAAATACGCAGTATTTT. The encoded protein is CASSYAIAGGPNTQYF.

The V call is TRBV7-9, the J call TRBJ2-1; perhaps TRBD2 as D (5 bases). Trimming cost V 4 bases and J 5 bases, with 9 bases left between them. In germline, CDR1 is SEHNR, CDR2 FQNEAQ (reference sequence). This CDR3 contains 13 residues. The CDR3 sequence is CASSYGLNNEQFF. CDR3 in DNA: TGTGCCAGCAGCTATGGACTCAACAATGAGCAGTTCTTC.

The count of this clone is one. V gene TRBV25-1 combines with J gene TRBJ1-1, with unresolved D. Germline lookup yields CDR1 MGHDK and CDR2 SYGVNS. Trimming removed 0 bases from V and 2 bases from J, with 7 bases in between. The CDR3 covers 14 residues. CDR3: CASSEYLGNTEAFF. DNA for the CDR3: TGTGCCAGCAGTGAATACCTAGGCAACACTGAAGCTTTCTTT. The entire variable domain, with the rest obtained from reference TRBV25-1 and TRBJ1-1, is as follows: EADIYQTPRYLVIGTGKKITLECSQTMGHDKMYWYQQDPGMELHLIHYSYGVNSTEKGDLSSESTVSRIRTEHFPLTLESARPSHTSQYLCASSEYLGNTEAFFGQGTRLTVV.

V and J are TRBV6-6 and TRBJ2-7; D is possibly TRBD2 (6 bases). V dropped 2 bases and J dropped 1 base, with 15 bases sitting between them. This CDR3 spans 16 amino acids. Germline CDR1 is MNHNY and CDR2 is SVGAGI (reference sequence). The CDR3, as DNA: TGTGCCAGCAGTTACCCTTGGGAGGATCCTTCCTACGAGCAGTACTTC. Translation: CASSYPWEDPSYEQYF.

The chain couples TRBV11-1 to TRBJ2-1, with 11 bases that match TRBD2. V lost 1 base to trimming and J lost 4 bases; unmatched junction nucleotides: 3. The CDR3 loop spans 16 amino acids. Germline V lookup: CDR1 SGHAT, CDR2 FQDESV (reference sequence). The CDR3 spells CASSLGLAGYYNEQFF. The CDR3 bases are TGTGCCAGCAGCTTAGGACTAGCGGGATATTACAATGAGCAGTTCTTC.

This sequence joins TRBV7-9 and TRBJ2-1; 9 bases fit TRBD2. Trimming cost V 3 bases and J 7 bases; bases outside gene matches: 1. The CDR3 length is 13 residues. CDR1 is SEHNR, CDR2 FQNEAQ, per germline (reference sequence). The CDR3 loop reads CASSLREGNEQFF. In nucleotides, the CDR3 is TGTGCCAGCAGCTTGCGGGAGGGTAATGAGCAGTTCTTC.

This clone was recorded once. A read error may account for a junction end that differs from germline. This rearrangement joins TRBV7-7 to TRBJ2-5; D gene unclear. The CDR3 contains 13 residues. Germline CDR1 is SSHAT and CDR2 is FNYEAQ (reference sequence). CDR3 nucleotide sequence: TGTGCTAGCAGCTTAACAGCCAGAGAGACCCAGTACTTC. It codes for CASSLTARETQYF.

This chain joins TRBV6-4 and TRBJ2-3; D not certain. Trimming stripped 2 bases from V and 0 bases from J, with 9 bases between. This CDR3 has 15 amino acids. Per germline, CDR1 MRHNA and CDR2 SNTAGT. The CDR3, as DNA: TGTGCCAGCAGTGACCAGTCATCTAGCACAGATACGCAGTATTTT. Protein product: CASSDQSSSTDTQYF.

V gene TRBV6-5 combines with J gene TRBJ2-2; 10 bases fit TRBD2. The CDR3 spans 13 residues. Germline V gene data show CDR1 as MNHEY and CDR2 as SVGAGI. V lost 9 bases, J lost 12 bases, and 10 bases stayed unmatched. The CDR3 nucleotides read TGTGCCAGGACGAAGCGGGAGGGCCGGAAGCTGTTTTTT. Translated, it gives CARTKREGRKLFF.

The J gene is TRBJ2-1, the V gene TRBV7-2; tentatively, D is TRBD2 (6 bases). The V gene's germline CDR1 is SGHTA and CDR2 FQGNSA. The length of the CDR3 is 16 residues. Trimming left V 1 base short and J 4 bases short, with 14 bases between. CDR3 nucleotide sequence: TGTGCCAGCAGCTTAGGTCCGGGAGTGAATTACAATGAGCAGTTCTTC. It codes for CASSLGPGVNYNEQFF.

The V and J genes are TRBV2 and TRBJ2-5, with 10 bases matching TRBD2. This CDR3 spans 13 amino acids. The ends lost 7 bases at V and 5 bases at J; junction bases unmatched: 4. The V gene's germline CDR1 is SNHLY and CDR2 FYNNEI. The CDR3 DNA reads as TGTGCCAGCACTAGCGGGAGTCGCGAGACCCAGTACTTC. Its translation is CASTSGSRETQYF.

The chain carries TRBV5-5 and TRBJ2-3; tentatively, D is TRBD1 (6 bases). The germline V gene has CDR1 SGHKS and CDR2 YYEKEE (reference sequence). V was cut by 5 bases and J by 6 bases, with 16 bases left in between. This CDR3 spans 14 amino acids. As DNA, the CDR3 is TGTGCCAGCAGGAACACAGGGAGTTCGGATACGCAGTATTTT. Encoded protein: CASRNTGSSDTQYF.

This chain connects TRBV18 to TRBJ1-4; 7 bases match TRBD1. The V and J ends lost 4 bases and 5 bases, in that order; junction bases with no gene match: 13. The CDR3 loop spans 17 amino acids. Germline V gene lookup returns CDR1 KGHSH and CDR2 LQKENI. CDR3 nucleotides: TGTGCCAGCTCACGGGACAGCCCGTCCTACCTGAATGAAAAACTGTTTTTT. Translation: CASSRDSPSYLNEKLFF.

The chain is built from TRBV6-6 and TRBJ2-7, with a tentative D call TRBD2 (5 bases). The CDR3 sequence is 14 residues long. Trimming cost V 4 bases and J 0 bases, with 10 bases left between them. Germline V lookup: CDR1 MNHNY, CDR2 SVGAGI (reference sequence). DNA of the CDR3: TGTGCCAGCAGTTTATCGGGGTCCTCCTACGAGCAGTACTTC. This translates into CASSLSGSSYEQYF.

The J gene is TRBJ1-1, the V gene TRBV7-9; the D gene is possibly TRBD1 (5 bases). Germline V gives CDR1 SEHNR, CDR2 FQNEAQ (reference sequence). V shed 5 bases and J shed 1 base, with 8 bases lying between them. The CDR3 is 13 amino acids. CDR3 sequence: CASSRGSNTEAFF. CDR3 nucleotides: TGTGCCAGCAGCAGGGGATCGAACACTGAAGCTTTCTTT.

CDR3 sequence: CASRVTGLGPQHF. The CDR3 region has the DNA TGTGCCAGCAGAGTTACAGGTCTCGGGCCCCAGCATTTT. The J gene is TRBJ1-5, the V gene TRBV6-5; D is perhaps TRBD1 (5 bases). The CDR3 covers 13 residues. The germline V gene has CDR1 MNHEY and CDR2 SVGAGI. V was pared by 6 bases and J by 9 bases, with 15 bases between.

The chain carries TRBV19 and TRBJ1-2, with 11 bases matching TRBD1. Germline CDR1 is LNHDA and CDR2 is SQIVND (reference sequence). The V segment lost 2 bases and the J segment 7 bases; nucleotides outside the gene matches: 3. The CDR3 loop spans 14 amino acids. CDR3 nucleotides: TGTGCCAGTAGTATACTTGGACAGGGGGCTGGCTACACCTTC. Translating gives CASSILGQGAGYTF. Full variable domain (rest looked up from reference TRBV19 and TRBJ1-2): DGGITQSPKYLFRKEGQNVTLSCEQNLNHDAMYWYRQDPGQGLRLIYYSQIVNDFQKGDIAEGYSVSREKKESFPLTVTSAQKNPTAFYLCASSILGQGAGYTFGSGTRLTVV.

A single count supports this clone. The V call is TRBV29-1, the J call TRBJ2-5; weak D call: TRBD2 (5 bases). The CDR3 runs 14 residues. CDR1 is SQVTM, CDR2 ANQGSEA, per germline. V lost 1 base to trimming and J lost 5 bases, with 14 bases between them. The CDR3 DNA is TGCAGCGTTGAAGGGGCCGGCGGGCAGGAGACCCAGTACTTC. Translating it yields CSVEGAGGQETQYF.

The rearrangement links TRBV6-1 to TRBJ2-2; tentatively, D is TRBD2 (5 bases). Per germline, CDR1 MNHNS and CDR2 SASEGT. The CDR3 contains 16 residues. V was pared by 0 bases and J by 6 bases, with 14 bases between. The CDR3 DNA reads TGTGCCAGCAGTGAAGCAAAGACTATCAATCCCGGGGAGCTGTTTTTT. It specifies CASSEAKTINPGELFF.

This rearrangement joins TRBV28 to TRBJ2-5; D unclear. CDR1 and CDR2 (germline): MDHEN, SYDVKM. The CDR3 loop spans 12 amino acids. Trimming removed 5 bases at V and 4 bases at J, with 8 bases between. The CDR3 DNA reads TGTGCCAGCAGTGCCCTGAGAGAGACCCAGTACTTC. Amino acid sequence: CASSALRETQYF.

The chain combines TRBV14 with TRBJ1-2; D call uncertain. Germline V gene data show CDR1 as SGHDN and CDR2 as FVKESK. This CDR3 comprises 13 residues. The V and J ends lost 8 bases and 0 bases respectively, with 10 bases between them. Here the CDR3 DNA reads TGTGCCAGCCGTGGAGGGTCTAACTATGGCTACACCTTC. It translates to CASRGGSNYGYTF.

CDR3 nucleotide sequence: TGTGCCAGTAGTAGGGCAAAGAGCTCTGGGGCCAACGTCCTGACTTTC. It codes for CASSRAKSSGANVLTF. The rearrangement uses TRBV19 and TRBJ2-6; D gene uncertain. Trimming stripped 4 bases from V and 0 bases from J, with 10 bases between. The V gene's germline CDR1 is LNHDA and CDR2 SQIVND (reference sequence). This CDR3 has 16 amino acids.

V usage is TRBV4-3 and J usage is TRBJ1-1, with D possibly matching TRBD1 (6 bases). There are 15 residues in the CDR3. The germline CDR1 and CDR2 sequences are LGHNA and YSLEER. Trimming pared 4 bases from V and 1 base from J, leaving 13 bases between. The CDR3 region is CASSLEGRGNTEAFF. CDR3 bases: TGCGCCAGCAGCCTCGAGGGCAGGGGGAACACTGAAGCTTTCTTT.

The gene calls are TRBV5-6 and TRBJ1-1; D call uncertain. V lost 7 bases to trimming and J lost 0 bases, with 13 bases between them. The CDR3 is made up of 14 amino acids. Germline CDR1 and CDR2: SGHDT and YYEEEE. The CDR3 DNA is TGTGCCAGCTATTCTATCGGGGTGAACACTGAAGCTTTCTTT. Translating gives CASYSIGVNTEAFF.